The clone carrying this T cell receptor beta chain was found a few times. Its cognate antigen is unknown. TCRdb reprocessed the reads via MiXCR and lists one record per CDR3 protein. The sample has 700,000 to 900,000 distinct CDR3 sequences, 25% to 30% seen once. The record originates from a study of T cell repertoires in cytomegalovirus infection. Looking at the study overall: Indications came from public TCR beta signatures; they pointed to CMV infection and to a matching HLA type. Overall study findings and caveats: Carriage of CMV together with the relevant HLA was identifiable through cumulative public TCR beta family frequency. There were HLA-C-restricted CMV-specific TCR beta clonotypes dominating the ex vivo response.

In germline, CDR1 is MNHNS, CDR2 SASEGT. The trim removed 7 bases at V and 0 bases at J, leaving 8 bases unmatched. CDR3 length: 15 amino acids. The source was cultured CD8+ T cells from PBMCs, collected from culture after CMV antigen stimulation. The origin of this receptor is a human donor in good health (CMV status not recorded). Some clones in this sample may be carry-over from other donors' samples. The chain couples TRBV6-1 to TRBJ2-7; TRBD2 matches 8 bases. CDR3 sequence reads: CASITSGGSSYEQYF. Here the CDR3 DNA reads TGTGCCAGCATCACCAGCGGGGGTTCCTCCTACGAGCAGTACTTC.